This entry concerns a single T cell receptor (beta chain). Its specificity is unknown. The data originate from a study of blood T cells in healthy people across ages. Across the study: With template switching, about one barcoded beta molecule was captured per two T cells.

With 5 bases removed from V and 7 bases from J, the gap between germline ends came to 8 bases. The germline gives CDR1 MNHNY, CDR2 SVGAGI (reference sequence). CDR3 length equals 11 residues. Findings of the study overall: Investigators treated diversity estimates from one million T cells as underestimates.

With a J-beta primer mix and a sample-barcoded 5' primer, a second PCR ran roughly 6 to 12 cycles. One entry per CDR3 protein results from TCRdb running MiXCR on the 5' RACE reads. The sample lists fewer than 2,000,000 distinct CDR3 sequences, about two fifths occurring once. Sequences were obtained from blood. This clonotype originated in a human donor in good health. This chain connects TRBV6-6 to TRBJ1-1; D remains ambiguous. The CDR3 loop reads CASSPGIEAFF. The CDR3 DNA follows: TGTGCCAGCAGTCCCGGGATTGAAGCTTTCTTT.